Following are 29 T cell receptor beta chains from one sample sequenced in a study of blood T cell repertoires in COVID-19. Method: immunoSEQ multiplex PCR; TCRdb's copy keeps in-frame clones and lacks some. Among some 100,000 clones listed, approximately 81% were seen once. Material: peripheral blood. These receptors originate from a human donor in a cohort sampled during active COVID-19.

The chain employs TRBV7-8 and TRBJ1-1; 9 bases align to TRBD1. V trimming: 4 bases; J trimming: 1 base; junction bases outside the gene matches: 4. CDR1 SGHVS and CDR2 FQNEAQ come from the germline V gene. The CDR3 totals 15 residues. CDR3 sequence (DNA): TGTGCCAGCAGCTCAACACAGGGGGCGAACACTGAAGCTTTCTTT. Residues: CASSSTQGANTEAFF.

The J gene is TRBJ2-2, the V gene TRBV19; 11 positions match TRBD1. V trimming: 5 bases; J trimming: 5 bases; junction bases outside the gene matches: 7. There are 16 residues in the CDR3. Germline V gene lookup returns CDR1 LNHDA and CDR2 SQIVND (reference sequence). This CDR3 is CASSVDRGLRTGELFF. CDR3 DNA sequence: TGTGCCAGTAGTGTGGACAGGGGGCTAAGGACCGGGGAGCTGTTTTTT.

This sequence joins TRBV7-2 and TRBJ2-7; no firm D call. Trimming stripped 0 bases from V and 6 bases from J, with 12 bases between. The CDR3 has 14 amino acids. The germline V gene encodes CDR1 SGHTA and CDR2 FQGNSA. In DNA, the CDR3 is TGTGCCAGCAGCTTAGCGCAGGCTAATGGCGAGCAGTACTTC. Translating it yields CASSLAQANGEQYF. The full variable domain, rest sourced from reference TRBV7-2 and TRBJ2-7, is GAGVSQSPSNKVTEKGKDVELRCDPISGHTALYWYRQSLGQGLEFLIYFQGNSAPDKSGLPSDRFSAERTGGSVSTLTIQRTQQEDSAVYLCASSLAQANGEQYFGPGTRLTVT.

The chain links TRBV14 to TRBJ2-7; 13 positions agree with TRBD2. CDR1 SGHDN and CDR2 FVKESK come from the germline V gene. The CDR3 consists of 16 residues. V dropped 4 bases and J dropped 2; count of bases not matched to a gene: 5. The CDR3 DNA reads as TGTGCCAGCAGCCCGCGGGGGACTAGCGGGGCCTACGAGCAGTACTTC. Its protein product is CASSPRGTSGAYEQYF.

The chain carries TRBV6-5 and TRBJ2-2, with D possibly matching TRBD2 (7 bases). Trimming took off 6 bases at V and 7 bases at J, with 15 bases between the two ends. The germline V gene encodes CDR1 MNHEY and CDR2 SVGAGI. This CDR3 spans 14 amino acids. The CDR3: CASRRGRAVGELFF. CDR3 DNA: TGTGCCAGCAGAAGGGGGAGGGCCGTCGGGGAGCTGTTTTTT.

The J gene is TRBJ2-1, the V gene TRBV5-1, with D perhaps TRBD2 (6 bases). The V and J ends lost 0 bases and 7 bases respectively, with 8 bases between them. The CDR3 contains 13 residues. CDR1 is SGHRS, CDR2 YFSETQ, per germline. DNA for the CDR3: TGCGCCAGCAGCTTGGGGGCGGGGAATGAGCAGTTCTTC. It specifies CASSLGAGNEQFF.

The rearrangement joins TRBV6-2 or TRBV6-3 to TRBJ2-7; 9 bases map to TRBD1. The V segment lost 0 bases and the J segment 4 bases; nucleotides outside the gene matches: 10. The CDR3 runs to 17 residues. Germline V gene data show CDR1 as MNHEY and CDR2 as SVGEGT. The CDR3 loop is CASSYSELGTGRYEQYF. For the CDR3, the DNA is TGTGCCAGCAGTTACTCGGAGTTAGGGACAGGGAGGTACGAGCAGTACTTC.

This chain connects TRBV19 to TRBJ2-5; D is perhaps TRBD2 (6 bases). V was cut by 5 bases and J by 2 bases, with 9 bases left in between. Germline V CDR1 and CDR2: LNHDA, SQIVND (reference sequence). This CDR3 is built from 13 residues. The CDR3 bases are TGTGCCAGTAGTCCGCGGGGACAAGAGACCCAGTACTTC. Amino acid sequence: CASSPRGQETQYF.

The CDR3 reads CARSLVSAGPPYEQYF. CDR3 nucleotide sequence: TGTGCCAGAAGCTTGGTCTCTGCGGGACCGCCCTACGAGCAGTACTTC. J is TRBJ2-7 and V is TRBV5-3; a possible D gene is TRBD2 (6 bases). TRBV5-3 is labeled an ORF, and its function is uncertain. The CDR3 loop spans 16 amino acids. Trimming took off 0 bases at V and 2 bases at J, with 15 bases between the two ends.

The chain combines TRBV6-5 with TRBJ2-3; 9 bases align to TRBD1. With V trimmed by 0 bases and J by 4 bases, 5 bases remained unmatched. The CDR3 is 16 amino acids. Germline lookup yields CDR1 MNHEY and CDR2 SVGAGI. The CDR3 sequence: CASSYSGTGFSDTQYF. As DNA, the CDR3 is TGTGCCAGCAGTTACTCCGGGACAGGGTTTTCAGATACGCAGTATTTT.

The rearrangement uses TRBV10-1 and TRBJ2-1; D perhaps matches TRBD2 (6 bases). V shed 2 bases and J shed 8 bases, with 16 bases lying between them. This CDR3 comprises 15 residues. In germline, CDR1 is WNHNN, CDR2 SYGVQD (reference sequence). The DNA of the CDR3 is TGCGCCAGCAGTGAGGCTCGACTAGGCGGCGATGAGCAGTTCTTC. Its translation is CASSEARLGGDEQFF.

The chain carries TRBV3-1 (or the pseudogene TRBV3-2) and TRBJ2-5; TRBD2 agrees at 9 bases. From germline, CDR1 is LGHDT and CDR2 YNNKEL (reference sequence). This CDR3 spans 13 amino acids. J lost 4 bases, V lost 8 bases, and 5 bases had no gene match. In nucleotides, the CDR3 is TGTGCCAGCGGGCTAGCGGGAAGAGAGACCCAGTACTTC. Translation gives CASGLAGRETQYF.

On this clone: At one end, the junction sequence differs from germline, possibly due to a read error. The gene calls are TRBV6-2 or TRBV6-3 and TRBJ1-5; 8 bases fit TRBD1. This CDR3 has 16 amino acids. Germline CDR1 reads MNHEY; CDR2 reads SVGEGT. In nucleotides, the CDR3 is TGTGCCAGCAGTGACTCGGACAGGGTTCGCAATCAGCCCCAGCATTTT. This encodes CASSDSDRVRNQPQHF.

This sequence joins TRBV6-5 and TRBJ1-5; the D gene is possibly TRBD1 (5 bases). Trimming pared 8 bases from V and 6 bases from J, leaving 8 bases between. The CDR3 is 11 amino acids. Germline V CDR1 and CDR2: MNHEY, SVGAGI. CDR3 protein: CASQGSQPQHF. CDR3 nucleotide sequence: TGTGCCAGCCAGGGTTCTCAGCCCCAGCATTTT.

V and J are TRBV5-4 and TRBJ2-3; 8 bases are shared with TRBD2. CDR1 is SGHNT, CDR2 YYREEE, per germline (reference sequence). The CDR3 loop spans 14 amino acids. V was clipped by 4 bases and J by 5 bases; unmatched bases: 6. The CDR3: CASSPGGGGDTQYF. CDR3 nucleotide sequence: TGTGCCAGCAGCCCCGGGGGGGGCGGAGATACGCAGTATTTT.

This sequence joins TRBV10-1 and TRBJ1-2; no definite D call. Germline V gene sequence: CDR1 WNHNN, CDR2 SYGVQD (reference sequence). With 5 bases removed from V and 0 bases from J, the gap between germline ends came to 7 bases. The CDR3 is 13 residues long. In nucleotides, the CDR3 is TGCGCCAGCAGTCCTACAGCTAACTATGGCTACACCTTC. It encodes CASSPTANYGYTF.

The chain recombines TRBV7-9 with TRBJ2-1; 9 positions match TRBD1. The CDR3 length is 15 residues. Germline V CDR1 and CDR2: SEHNR, FQNEAQ (reference sequence). Germline trimming cut 5 bases from V and 9 bases from J; bases unmatched to any gene: 11. The CDR3 is CASSVTGTGSSEQFF. CDR3 coding DNA: TGTGCCAGCAGCGTCACCGGGACAGGGTCCTCTGAGCAGTTCTTC. Based on the CDR3 plus reference TRBV7-9 and TRBJ2-1, the full variable domain is DTGVSQNPRHKITKRGQNVTFRCDPISEHNRLYWYRQTLGQGPEFLTYFQNEAQLEKSRLLSDRFSAERPKGSFSTLEIQRTEQGDSAMYLCASSVTGTGSSEQFFGPGTRLTVL.

This clone showed up just once. This chain joins TRBV19 and TRBJ2-2; D perhaps matches TRBD1 (5 bases). CDR3 length equals 14 residues. Trimming stripped 8 bases from V and 0 bases from J, with 10 bases between. CDR1 is LNHDA, CDR2 SQIVND, per germline (reference sequence). CDR3 loop: CASLTDTNTGELFF. CDR3 in DNA: TGTGCCAGTCTGACAGATACGAACACCGGGGAGCTGTTTTTT.

The J gene is TRBJ2-3, the V gene TRBV7-2, with TRBD2 identical over 7 bases. V was pared by 2 bases and J by 7 bases, with 6 bases of the junction left unmatched. Germline values: CDR1 SGHTA, CDR2 FQGNSA. CDR3 length equals 14 residues. The CDR3 reads CASSLMRGYNTQYF. Written as DNA, the CDR3 is TGTGCCAGCAGCTTAATGCGGGGGTACAATACGCAGTATTTT.

The gene calls are TRBV7-9 and TRBJ2-2; 10 bases line up with TRBD2. V shed 1 base, J shed 4 bases, and the junction held 0 bases outside the gene matches. This CDR3 spans 15 amino acids. Germline CDR1 reads SEHNR; CDR2 reads FQNEAQ (reference sequence). The CDR3 is CASSLVAGGTGELFF. The DNA of the CDR3 is TGTGCCAGCAGCTTAGTAGCGGGAGGCACCGGGGAGCTGTTTTTT.

A single count supports this clone. V and J are TRBV7-9 and TRBJ2-7; maybe TRBD1 (6 bases). Trimming shortened V by 5 bases and J by 7 bases, and 18 bases separated the two germline ends. The CDR3 sequence is 14 residues long. Per the germline V gene, CDR1 is SEHNR and CDR2 is FQNEAQ (reference sequence). For the CDR3, the DNA is TGTGCCAGCAGCCAATCCGATACAGGGCGGGAGCAGTACTTC. It yields the protein CASSQSDTGREQYF.

CDR3 amino acids: CASRVPGGSYNEQFF. Here the CDR3 DNA reads TGTGCCAGCCGCGTCCCCGGGGGCTCCTACAATGAGCAGTTCTTC. The rearrangement joins TRBV6-5 to TRBJ2-1; TRBD2 might be the D (6 bases). This CDR3 is built from 15 residues. Trimming pared 8 bases from V and 0 bases from J, leaving 14 bases between. From germline, CDR1 is MNHEY and CDR2 SVGAGI.

V gene TRBV30 combines with J gene TRBJ2-5; D perhaps matches TRBD2 (5 bases). The germline V and J ends were trimmed by 2 bases and 5 bases, with 21 bases remaining between them. Per germline, CDR1 GTSNPN and CDR2 SVGIG (reference sequence). The CDR3 covers 16 residues. The CDR3 DNA reads TGTGCCTGGAGTAGCCGCGGACTTAATGGCGGCGAGACCCAGTACTTC. Translating gives CAWSSRGLNGGETQYF.

The chain uses TRBV2 and TRBJ1-3; D is possibly TRBD1 (6 bases). This CDR3 is built from 14 residues. CDR1 and CDR2 (germline): SNHLY, FYNNEI. The V end lost 5 bases, the J end lost 3 bases, and 11 bases lay between the germline ends. Here the CDR3 DNA reads TGTGCCAGCAGTACAGGGCGCGGTGGAAACACCATATATTTT. Protein: CASSTGRGGNTIYF.

The V call is TRBV7-2, the J call TRBJ2-1; the D gene is possibly TRBD1 (5 bases). CDR3 length equals 16 residues. In germline, CDR1 is SGHTA, CDR2 FQGNSA. Trimming shortened V by 5 bases and J by 0 bases, and 14 bases separated the two germline ends. Here the CDR3 DNA reads TGTGCCAGCAGCCCAAGGGGCGGTAGCTCCTACAATGAGCAGTTCTTC. Its protein is CASSPRGGSSYNEQFF.

This sequence joins TRBV4-3 and TRBJ1-2; D is ambiguous. Trimming stripped 4 bases from V and 3 bases from J, with 21 bases between. Germline V lookup: CDR1 LGHNA, CDR2 YSLEER. The CDR3 consists of 17 residues. CDR3 DNA sequence: TGCGCCAGCAGCCGAGACCTTATTGGGTCCGGGGACTATGGCTACACCTTC. This codes for CASSRDLIGSGDYGYTF.

This sequence joins TRBV2 and TRBJ1-1; D is possibly TRBD1 (6 bases). Between the trimmed V and J ends, which lost 4 bases and 1 base, there was a span of 10 bases. The CDR3 sequence is 14 residues long. Germline CDR1 reads SNHLY; CDR2 reads FYNNEI. This chain's CDR3 is CASSVKQGNTEAFF. The CDR3 bases are TGTGCCAGCAGTGTTAAACAGGGGAACACTGAAGCTTTCTTT.

The rearrangement uses TRBV9 and TRBJ2-5, with TRBD2 matching over 11 bases. The CDR3 totals 17 residues. CDR1 SGDLS and CDR2 YYNGEE come from the germline V gene. The ends lost 0 bases at V and 5 bases at J; junction bases unmatched: 9. CDR3 sequence (DNA): TGTGCCAGCAGCGTAGGTGATAGCGGGGGGGCCAGGGAGACCCAGTACTTC. Its protein is CASSVGDSGGARETQYF. The whole variable domain, filled in from reference TRBV9 and TRBJ2-5, reads DSGVTQTPKHLITATGQRVTLRCSPRSGDLSVYWYQQSLDQGLQFLIQYYNGEERAKGNILERFSAQQFPDLHSELNLSSLELGDSALYFCASSVGDSGGARETQYFGPGTRLLVL.

V is TRBV9 and J is TRBJ1-2, with D unclear. V was pared by 2 bases and J by 7 bases, with 30 bases between. This CDR3 has 19 residues. Per germline, CDR1 SGDLS and CDR2 YYNGEE. The CDR3 sequence is CASSVATTTRAASRVGYTF. The CDR3 DNA sequence: TGTGCCAGCAGCGTGGCAACCACGACCCGAGCAGCCAGTCGGGTTGGCTACACCTTC.